This T cell receptor (beta chain) was sequenced for a study of precursors of human CD4 cytotoxic T cells (dated by TCRdb to 2016 to 2018). In terms of the full investigation: In total, approximately 13 donors contributed CD4+ memory subsets to the bulk TCR-seq analysis. Sequences for both the TCRalpha and TCRbeta chains came out of the TCR-seq analysis of some 13 donors (table S7).

To test a precursor-effector relationship among CD4 cytotoxic T cells, bulk UMI-based TCR sequencing was performed on four sorted CD4+ memory subsets (TCM, TEM, IL-7Rhigh TEMRA, IL-7R- TEMRA). Cells were obtained from peripheral blood mononuclear cells that had been isolated from human blood. The CDR3 goes from the cysteine to the phenylalanine over 13 residues. Of all the DNA, just the CDR3 is kept, 39 bases in frame from base 1. V loses 3 bases of germline sequence and J loses 7 bases, and the interval between the two ends is 12 bases. CDR1 and CDR2, looked up from the germline V gene, are MNHNS and SASEGT. Sequenced on an Illumina MiSeq. For the original study's pipeline: The Shannon-Wiener index, calculated in VDJtools, was used to measure repertoire diversity. A TCRbeta clonotype was considered expanded if its clonotype frequency was 3 or more. TCRdb handled the public reads itself, with Q25 trimming in fastp and clone calling in MiXCR, and kept productive beta chains. Rows with one shared CDR3 protein collapse into an entry with the most common genes and DNA. TCRdb's processing, not the authors' own work, is the source of the V and J calls. The sample data list some 790 distinct CDR3 sequences, and roughly an eighth of these were observed just once. Clones ranked in the top ten supply around 7.4% of the sample.

Here is what the overall study found, with its caveats: The authors noted that a human observational design cannot definitively establish the direction of differentiation between precursor and effector cells. Only about 95% of the 14 donors were included in some of the bulk TCR-seq comparisons, which suggests that not every subset was available for every donor. A larger fraction of IL-7Rhigh TEMRA clonotypes than of TEM or TCM clonotypes was made up of expanded effector clonotypes. Compared with the TCM and TEM subsets, the IL-7Rhigh and IL-7R- TEMRA subsets had more restricted TCR repertoires, marked by lower diversity and more expanded clonotypes.

Concerning this clonotype: Its antigen remains unidentified. Nothing much larger sits one base from this clone, and base qualities are not available.

The V and J genes are TRBV6-1 and TRBJ1-2; a tentative D call is TRBD1 (6 bases match). The sequenced sample consisted of memory CD4+ T cells from blood (PBMCs). The receptor was derived from a human donor in good health. The base sequence is TGTGCCAGCAGTGACAGATGGACAGTTGGCTACACCTTC. Its translation reads: CASSDRWTVGYTF.